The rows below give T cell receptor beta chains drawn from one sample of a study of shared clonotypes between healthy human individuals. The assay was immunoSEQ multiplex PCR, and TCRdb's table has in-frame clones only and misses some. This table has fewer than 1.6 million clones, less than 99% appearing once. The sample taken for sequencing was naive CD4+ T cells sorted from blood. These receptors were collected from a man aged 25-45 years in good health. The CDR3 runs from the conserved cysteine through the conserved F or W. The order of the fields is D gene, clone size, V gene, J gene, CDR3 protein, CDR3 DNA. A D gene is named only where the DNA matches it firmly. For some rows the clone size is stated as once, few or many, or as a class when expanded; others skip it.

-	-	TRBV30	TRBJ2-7	CAWSAEALYEQYF	TGTGCCTGGAGTGCGGAGGCCCTCTACGAGCAGTACTTC
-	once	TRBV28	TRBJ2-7	CASSGTFSYEQYF	TGTGCCAGCAGTGGGACATTCTCCTACGAGCAGTACTTC
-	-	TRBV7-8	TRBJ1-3	CASSLGRGSGNTIYF	TGTGCCAGCAGCTTAGGAAGGGGCTCTGGAAACACCATATATTTT
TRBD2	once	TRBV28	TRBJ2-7	CASWDQRELIGEQYF	TGTGCCAGCTGGGACCAGCGGGAGTTAATAGGAGAGCAGTACTTC
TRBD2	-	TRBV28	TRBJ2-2	CASSFGLAANTGELFF	TGTGCCAGCAGTTTTGGGCTAGCGGCGAACACCGGGGAGCTGTTTTTT
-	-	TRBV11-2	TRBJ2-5	CASSLGWGQETQYF	TGTGCCAGCAGCTTGGGGTGGGGACAAGAGACCCAGTACTTC
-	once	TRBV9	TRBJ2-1	CASSSYSRGNEQFF	TGTGCCAGCAGCTCATACTCGAGGGGAAATGAGCAGTTCTTC
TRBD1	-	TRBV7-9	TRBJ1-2	CASSKTGTGYGYTF	TGTGCCAGCAGCAAAACCGGGACAGGCTATGGCTACACCTTC
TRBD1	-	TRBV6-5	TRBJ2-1	CASSSRQGVTNEQFF	TGTGCCAGCAGTTCCCGACAGGGAGTAACCAATGAGCAGTTCTTC
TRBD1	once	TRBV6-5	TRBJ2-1	CASKRTGGSYNEQFF	TGTGCCAGCAAAAGGACAGGGGGATCCTACAATGAGCAGTTCTTC
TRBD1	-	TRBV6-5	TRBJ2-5	CASLPRTGRGTQYF	TGTGCCAGCTTACCACGGACAGGAAGGGGGACCCAGTACTTC
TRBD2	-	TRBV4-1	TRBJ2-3	CASSQARTGGGDTQYF	TGCGCCAGCAGCCAAGCTAGGACGGGAGGTGGGGATACGCAGTATTTT
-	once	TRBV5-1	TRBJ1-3	CASTPSPGAGNTIYF	TGCGCCAGCACCCCTTCTCCCGGGGCTGGAAACACCATATATTTT
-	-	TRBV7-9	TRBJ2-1	CASSLGREITYNEQFF	TGTGCCAGCAGCTTAGGTCGCGAGATTACTTACAATGAGCAGTTCTTC
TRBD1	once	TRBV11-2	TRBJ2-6	CASSFGQGLSGANVLTF	TGTGCCAGCAGCTTCGGACAGGGGCTCTCTGGGGCCAACGTCCTGACTTTC
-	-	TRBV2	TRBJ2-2	CASSAENTGELFF	TGTGCCAGCAGTGCCGAGAACACCGGGGAGCTGTTTTTT
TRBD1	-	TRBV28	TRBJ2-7	CASSLQGASSYEQYF	TGTGCCAGCAGTTTACAGGGGGCGAGCTCCTACGAGCAGTACTTC
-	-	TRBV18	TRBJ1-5	CASSHSGLQPQHF	TGTGCCAGCAGCCATTCAGGGTTGCAGCCCCAGCATTTT
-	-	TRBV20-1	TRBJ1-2	CSARWEGYTF	TGCAGTGCTAGATGGGAAGGCTACACCTTC
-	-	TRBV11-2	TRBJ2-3	CASSLAPGDGTDTQYF	TGTGCCAGCAGCTTAGCTCCGGGGGACGGCACAGATACGCAGTATTTT
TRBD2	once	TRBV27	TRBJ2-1	CASSLSSSGRVRSYNEQFF	TGTGCCAGCAGTTTATCGTCTAGCGGGAGGGTACGGTCCTACAATGAGCAGTTCTTC
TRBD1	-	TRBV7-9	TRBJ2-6	CAIRDSRSGANVLTF	TGTGCCATCCGGGACAGCCGCTCTGGGGCCAACGTCCTGACTTTC
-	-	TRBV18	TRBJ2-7	CASSPPSRTYEQYF	TGTGCCAGCTCACCACCGTCCAGAACCTACGAGCAGTACTTC
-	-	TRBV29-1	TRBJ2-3	CSVETTDTQYF	TGCAGCGTTGAAACTACAGATACGCAGTATTTT
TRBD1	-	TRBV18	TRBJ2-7	CASSPFQTGGYEQYF	TGTGCCAGCTCACCTTTTCAGACAGGGGGCTACGAGCAGTACTTC
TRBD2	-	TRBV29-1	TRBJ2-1	CSVEDNIRWTSGRLSSEQFF	TGCAGCGTTGAAGATAATATCCGATGGACTAGCGGGAGGTTATCGAGTGAGCAGTTCTTC
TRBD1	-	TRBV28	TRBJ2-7	CASSLNPPGQGYEQYF	TGTGCCAGCAGTTTAAACCCTCCGGGACAGGGTTACGAGCAGTACTTC
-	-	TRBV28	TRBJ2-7	CASSPRISYEQYF	TGTGCCAGCAGCCCCAGGATTTCCTACGAGCAGTACTTC
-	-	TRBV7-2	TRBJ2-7	CASSGLQPVYEQYF	TGTGCCAGCAGCGGACTCCAGCCCGTGTACGAGCAGTACTTC
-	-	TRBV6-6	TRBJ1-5	CASSYGGGNQPQHF	TGTGCCAGCAGTTACGGGGGCGGCAATCAGCCCCAGCATTTT
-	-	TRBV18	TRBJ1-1	CASSQDRNTEAFF	TGTGCCAGCTCCCAAGACAGGAACACTGAAGCTTTCTTT
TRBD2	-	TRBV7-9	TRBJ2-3	CASSPGLASLLDTQYF	TGTGCCAGCAGCCCGGGACTAGCTTCTTTGCTAGATACGCAGTATTTT
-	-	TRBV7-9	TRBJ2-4	CASSRLADVAKNIQYF	TGTGCCAGCAGCCGTCTGGCCGATGTAGCCAAAAACATTCAGTACTTC
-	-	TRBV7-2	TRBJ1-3	CASSLRELSGNTIYF	TGTGCCAGCAGCTTACGGGAACTGTCTGGAAACACCATATATTTT
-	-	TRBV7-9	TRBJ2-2	CASSLKVHEELFF	TGTGCCAGCAGCCTCAAGGTCCATGAGGAGCTGTTTTTT
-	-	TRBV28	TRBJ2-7	CASSAAFSEQYF	TGTGCCAGCTCCGCGGCCTTTTCCGAGCAGTACTTC
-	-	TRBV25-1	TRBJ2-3	CASTRSTDTQYF	TGTGCCAGCACTAGAAGCACAGATACGCAGTATTTT
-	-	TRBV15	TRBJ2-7	CATSAAGSYEQYF	TGTGCCACCAGCGCGGCAGGGTCCTACGAGCAGTACTTC
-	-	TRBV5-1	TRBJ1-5	CASSRSGDTDQPQHF	TGCGCCAGCAGCCGCTCGGGAGACACCGATCAGCCCCAGCATTTT
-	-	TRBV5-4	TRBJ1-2	CASSSYLSSPSYGYTF	TGTGCCAGCAGCTCCTACCTCAGCAGCCCCTCCTATGGCTACACCTTC
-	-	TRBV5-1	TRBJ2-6	CASSLAGTGTSGANVLTF	TGCGCCAGCAGCTTGGCCGGAACGGGTACCTCTGGGGCCAACGTCCTGACTTTC
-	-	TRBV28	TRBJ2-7	CASSLSGFSYEQYF	TGTGCCAGCAGTTTAAGTGGGTTTTCCTACGAGCAGTACTTC
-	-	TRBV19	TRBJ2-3	CASNPTLGLRGGTDTQYF	TGTGCCAGTAACCCCACCCTGGGCCTTCGAGGGGGCACAGATACGCAGTATTTT
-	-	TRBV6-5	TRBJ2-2	CASSYGQGLTGELFF	TGTGCCAGCAGTTACGGGCAGGGTCTAACCGGGGAGCTGTTTTTT
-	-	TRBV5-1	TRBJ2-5	CASSLVRRDQETQYF	TGCGCCAGCAGCTTAGTAAGGAGGGATCAAGAGACCCAGTACTTC
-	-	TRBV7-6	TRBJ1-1	CASSHPAKNTEAFF	TGTGCCAGCAGCCACCCGGCCAAGAACACTGAAGCTTTCTTT
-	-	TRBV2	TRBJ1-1	CASSPEQGSTEAFF	TGTGCCAGCAGTCCCGAGCAGGGGAGCACTGAAGCTTTCTTT
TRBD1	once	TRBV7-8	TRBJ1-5	CASSLASTGGHRWHF	TGTGCCAGCAGCTTAGCGAGTACAGGGGGCCACCGATGGCATTTT
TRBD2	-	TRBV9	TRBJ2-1	CASSVSGRALDEQFF	TGTGCCAGCAGCGTATCCGGGAGGGCTTTAGATGAGCAGTTCTTC
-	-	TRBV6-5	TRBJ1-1	CASSTRDNEAFF	TGTGCCAGCAGTACCCGGGACAACGAAGCTTTCTTT
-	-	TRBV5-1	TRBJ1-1	CASSLSQGITEAFF	TGCGCCAGCAGCTTGTCACAAGGGATCACTGAAGCTTTCTTT
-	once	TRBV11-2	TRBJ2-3	CASSYDRTDTQYF	TGTGCCAGCAGCTACGACCGCACAGATACGCAGTATTTT
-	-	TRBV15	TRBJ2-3	CATSSRQLITDTQYF	TGTGCCACCAGCAGCAGACAATTAATCACAGATACGCAGTATTTT
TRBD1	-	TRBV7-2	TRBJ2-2	CASSPPGTVNTGELFF	TGTGCCAGCAGCCCCCCCGGGACAGTGAACACCGGGGAGCTGTTTTTT
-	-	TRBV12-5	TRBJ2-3	CASGLGGISTDTQYF	TGTGCTAGTGGTTTGGGGGGGATAAGCACAGATACGCAGTATTTT
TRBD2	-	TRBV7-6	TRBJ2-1	CASSLGTSGLDEQFF	TGTGCCAGCAGCTTAGGGACTAGCGGCCTTGATGAGCAGTTCTTC
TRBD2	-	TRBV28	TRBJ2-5	CASSLAGGQETQYF	TGTGCCAGCAGTCTAGCGGGAGGGCAAGAGACCCAGTACTTC
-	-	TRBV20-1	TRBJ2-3	CSAIYDTQYF	TGCAGTGCGATCTACGATACGCAGTATTTT
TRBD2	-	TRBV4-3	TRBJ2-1	CASSQVAGFNEQFF	TGCGCCAGCAGCCAGGTAGCGGGATTCAATGAGCAGTTCTTC
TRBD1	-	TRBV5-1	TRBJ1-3	CASSKRTGGTGNTIYF	TGCGCCAGCAGCAAGCGAACAGGGGGCACTGGAAACACCATATATTTT